This T cell receptor (beta chain) was recovered during a study of spatial heterogeneity in lung cancer. Study background: There were consistently more beta-chain sequences detected than alpha-chain sequences. Points from the study as a whole: Counts that tracked tumor mutation counts were those of expanded intratumoral alpha and beta TCRs.

Specified time point: sample taken at primary tumor resection. Many counts were recorded for this clonotype. Antigen: not known. Since it is a stray read in a library aimed at alpha chains, this beta chain has a size that is not meaningful. The presence of a unique molecular identifier marked each TCR cDNA molecule. TCRdb redid the calling of the 5' RACE reads with MiXCR, one entry per CDR3 protein. The top ten clones hold roughly 12% of a sample with about 11,000 distinct CDR3 sequences, under 6.5% of them seen once. The receptor's source is a male donor with early-stage non-small cell lung cancer. Sequenced here: lung tumor tissue, sampled at surgery.

DNA of the CDR3: TGTGCCATCAGCGGGGACCAGGGAAATTCACCCCTCCACTTT. This gives the protein CAISGDQGNSPLHF. The gene calls are TRBV10-3 and TRBJ1-6, with D possibly matching TRBD1 (5 bases). V was cut by 6 bases and J by 7 bases, with 13 bases left in between. The CDR3 spans 14 residues. CDR1 and CDR2 from the germline V gene are ENHRY and SYGVKD.